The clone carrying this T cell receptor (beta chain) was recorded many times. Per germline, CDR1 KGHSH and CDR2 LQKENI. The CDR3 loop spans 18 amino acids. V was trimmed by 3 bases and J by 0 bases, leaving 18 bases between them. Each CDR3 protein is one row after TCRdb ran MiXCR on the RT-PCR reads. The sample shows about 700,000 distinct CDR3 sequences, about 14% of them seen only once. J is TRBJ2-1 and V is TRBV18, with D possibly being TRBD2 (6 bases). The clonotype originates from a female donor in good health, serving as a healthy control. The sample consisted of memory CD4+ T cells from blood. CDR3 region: CASSPGTPPLSSYNEQFF. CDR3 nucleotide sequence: TGTGCCAGCTCACCCGGGACTCCACCTTTGAGCTCCTACAATGAGCAGTTCTTC.